This TCR beta chain was sequenced for a study of T-cell memory formation after mild COVID-19. Study as a whole: Most TCR clusters belonged to a single donor.

Constant-segment primers and 5'RACE yielded cDNA libraries for TCR alpha and TCR beta, each carrying sample barcodes and UMIs. From the 5' RACE reads, TCRdb called clonotypes with MiXCR, one entry per CDR3 protein. The sample consists of fewer than 250,000 distinct CDR3 sequences, about 16% of them appearing once. This clonotype was picked up many times. The TCR sequence derives from an adult woman who had mild COVID-19 (a few samples of this study predate the infection). Cell type and time point are not known. The sequenced sample was PBMCs or a T cell subset sorted from them (not recorded which).

CDR3 region: CASSFQAGGTDTQYF. CDR3 DNA: TGTGCCAGCAGCTTTCAGGCGGGAGGCACAGATACGCAGTATTTT. The chain joins TRBV7-2 to TRBJ2-3; 7 nucleotides align to TRBD2. This CDR3 is 15 amino acids long. Per germline, CDR1 SGHTA and CDR2 FQGNSA. V trimming: 3 bases; J trimming: 1 base; junction bases outside the gene matches: 4.